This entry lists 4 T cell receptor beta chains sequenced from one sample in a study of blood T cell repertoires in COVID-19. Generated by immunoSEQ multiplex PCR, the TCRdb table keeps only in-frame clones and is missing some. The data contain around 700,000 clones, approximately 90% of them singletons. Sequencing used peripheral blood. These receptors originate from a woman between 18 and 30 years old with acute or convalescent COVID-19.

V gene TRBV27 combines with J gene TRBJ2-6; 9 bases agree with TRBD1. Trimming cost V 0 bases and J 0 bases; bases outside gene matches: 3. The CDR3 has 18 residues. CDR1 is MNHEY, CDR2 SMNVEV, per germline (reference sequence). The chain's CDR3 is CASSLSGQGLSGANVLTF. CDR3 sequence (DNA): TGTGCCAGCAGTTTATCGGGACAGGGTCTCTCTGGGGCCAACGTCCTGACTTTC.

Written as DNA, the CDR3 is TGTGCCAGTAGTATACGGTACAGGGGTACGCAGTATTTT. It yields the protein CASSIRYRGTQYF. The chain is built from TRBV19 and TRBJ2-3; 7 bases line up with TRBD1. CDR1 and CDR2 from the germline V gene are LNHDA and SQIVND (reference sequence). This CDR3 contains 13 residues. V shed 2 bases and J 8 bases; nucleotides not matched to a gene: 4.

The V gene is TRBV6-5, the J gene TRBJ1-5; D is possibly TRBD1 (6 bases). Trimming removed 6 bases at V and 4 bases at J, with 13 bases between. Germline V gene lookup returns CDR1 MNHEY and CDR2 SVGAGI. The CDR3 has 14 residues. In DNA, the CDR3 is TGTGCCAGCAGCCCCGGACAGACAAATCAGCCCCAGCATTTT. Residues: CASSPGQTNQPQHF.

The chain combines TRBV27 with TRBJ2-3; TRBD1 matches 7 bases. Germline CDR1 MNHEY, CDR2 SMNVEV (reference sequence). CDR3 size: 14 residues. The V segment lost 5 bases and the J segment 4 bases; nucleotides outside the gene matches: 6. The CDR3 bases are TGTGCCAGCAGTCCCGACAGGGTGGCAGATACGCAGTATTTT. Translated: CASSPDRVADTQYF.